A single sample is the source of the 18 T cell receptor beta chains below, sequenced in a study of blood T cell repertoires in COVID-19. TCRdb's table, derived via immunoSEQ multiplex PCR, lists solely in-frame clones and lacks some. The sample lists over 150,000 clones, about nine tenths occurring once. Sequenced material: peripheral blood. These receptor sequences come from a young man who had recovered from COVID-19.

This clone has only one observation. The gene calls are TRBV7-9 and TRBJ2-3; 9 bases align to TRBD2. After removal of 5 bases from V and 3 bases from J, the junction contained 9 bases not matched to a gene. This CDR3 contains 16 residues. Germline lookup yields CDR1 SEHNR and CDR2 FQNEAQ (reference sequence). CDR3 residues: CASSHGASGTTDTQYF. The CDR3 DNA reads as TGTGCCAGCAGCCACGGGGCTAGCGGGACGACAGATACGCAGTATTTT.

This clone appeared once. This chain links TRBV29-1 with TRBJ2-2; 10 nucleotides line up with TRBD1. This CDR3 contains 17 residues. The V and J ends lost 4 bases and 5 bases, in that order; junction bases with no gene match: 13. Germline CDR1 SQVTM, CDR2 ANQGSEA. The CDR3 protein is CSVVYPQGTGDTGELFF. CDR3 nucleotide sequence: TGCAGCGTTGTATACCCTCAGGGGACAGGGGATACCGGGGAGCTGTTTTTT.

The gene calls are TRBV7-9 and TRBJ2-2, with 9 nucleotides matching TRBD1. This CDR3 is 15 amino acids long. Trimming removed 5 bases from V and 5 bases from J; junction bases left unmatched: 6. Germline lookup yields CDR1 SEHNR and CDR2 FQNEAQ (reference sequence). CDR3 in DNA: TGTGCCAGCAGCCCAACAGGGGGCGGGACCGGGGAGCTGTTTTTT. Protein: CASSPTGGGTGELFF.

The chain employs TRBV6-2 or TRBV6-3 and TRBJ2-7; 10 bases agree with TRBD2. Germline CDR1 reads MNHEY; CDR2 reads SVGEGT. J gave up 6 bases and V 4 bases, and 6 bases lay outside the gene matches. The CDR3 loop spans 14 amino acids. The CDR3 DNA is TGTGCCAGCAGTTTCAGCGGGAGGGCCCTCGAGCAGTACTTC. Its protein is CASSFSGRALEQYF.

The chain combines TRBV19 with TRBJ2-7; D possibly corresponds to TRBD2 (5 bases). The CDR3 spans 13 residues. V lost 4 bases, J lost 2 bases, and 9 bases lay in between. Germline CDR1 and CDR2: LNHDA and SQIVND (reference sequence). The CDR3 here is CASSNSGAYEQYF. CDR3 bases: TGTGCCAGTAGTAACTCCGGGGCCTACGAGCAGTACTTC.

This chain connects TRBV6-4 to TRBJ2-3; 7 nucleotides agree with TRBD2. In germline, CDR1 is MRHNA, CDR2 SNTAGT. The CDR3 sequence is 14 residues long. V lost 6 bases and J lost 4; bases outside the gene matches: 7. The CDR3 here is CASRALASADTQYF. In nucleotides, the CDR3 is TGTGCCAGCAGGGCACTAGCGAGCGCAGATACGCAGTATTTT.

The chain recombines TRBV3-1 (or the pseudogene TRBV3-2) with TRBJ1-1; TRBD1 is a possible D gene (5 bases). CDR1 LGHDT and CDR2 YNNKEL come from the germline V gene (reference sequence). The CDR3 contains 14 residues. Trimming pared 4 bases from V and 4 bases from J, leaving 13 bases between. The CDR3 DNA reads TGTGCCAGCAGCCTTGGGCCCGGGGGCACTGAAGCTTTCTTT. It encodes CASSLGPGGTEAFF.

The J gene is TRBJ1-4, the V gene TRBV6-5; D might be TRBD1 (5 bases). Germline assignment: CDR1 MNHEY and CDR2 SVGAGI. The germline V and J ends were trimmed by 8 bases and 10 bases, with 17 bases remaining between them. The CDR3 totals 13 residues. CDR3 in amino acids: CASGPTQRGKLFF. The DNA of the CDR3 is TGTGCCAGCGGCCCAACGCAAAGGGGAAAACTGTTTTTT.

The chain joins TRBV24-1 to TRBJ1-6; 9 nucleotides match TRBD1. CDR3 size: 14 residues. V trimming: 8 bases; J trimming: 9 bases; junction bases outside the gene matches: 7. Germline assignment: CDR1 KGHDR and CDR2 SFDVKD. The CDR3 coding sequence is TGTGCCACCAAGAGGACAGGGGAGGGTTCACCCCTCCACTTT. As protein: CATKRTGEGSPLHF.

CDR3: CSVIRQGRPYEQYF. CDR3 coding DNA: TGCAGCGTCATACGACAGGGGCGCCCCTACGAGCAGTACTTC. The chain uses TRBV29-1 and TRBJ2-7; 8 positions agree with TRBD1. This CDR3 is 14 amino acids long. CDR1 is SQVTM and CDR2 is ANQGSEA in the germline V gene. Trimming at V came to 6 bases and at J to 2 bases, leaving 9 bases not matched to a gene.

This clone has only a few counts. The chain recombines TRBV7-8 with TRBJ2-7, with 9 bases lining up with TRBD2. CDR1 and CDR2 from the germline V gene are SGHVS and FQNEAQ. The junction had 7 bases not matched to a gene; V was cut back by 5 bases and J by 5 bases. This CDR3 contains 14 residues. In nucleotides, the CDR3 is TGTGCCAGCAGCCCCGTTAGCGGGAGCCACGAGCAGTACTTC. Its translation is CASSPVSGSHEQYF.

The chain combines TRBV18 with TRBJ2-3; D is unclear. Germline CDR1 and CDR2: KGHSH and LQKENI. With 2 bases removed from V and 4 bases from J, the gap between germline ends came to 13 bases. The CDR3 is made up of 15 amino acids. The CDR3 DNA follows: TGTGCCAGCTCACCAGTCTCCCAGAGGTCAGATACGCAGTATTTT. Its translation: CASSPVSQRSDTQYF.

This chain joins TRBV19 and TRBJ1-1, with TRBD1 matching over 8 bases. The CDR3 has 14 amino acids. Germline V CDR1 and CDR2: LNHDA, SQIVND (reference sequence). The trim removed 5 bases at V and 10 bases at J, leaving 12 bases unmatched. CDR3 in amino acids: CASSSRDRGLGAFF. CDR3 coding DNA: TGTGCCAGTAGTTCCCGTGACAGGGGACTTGGAGCTTTCTTT. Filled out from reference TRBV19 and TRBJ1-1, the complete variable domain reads DGGITQSPKYLFRKEGQNVTLSCEQNLNHDAMYWYRQDPGQGLRLIYYSQIVNDFQKGDIAEGYSVSREKKESFPLTVTSAQKNPTAFYLCASSSRDRGLGAFFGQGTRLTVV.

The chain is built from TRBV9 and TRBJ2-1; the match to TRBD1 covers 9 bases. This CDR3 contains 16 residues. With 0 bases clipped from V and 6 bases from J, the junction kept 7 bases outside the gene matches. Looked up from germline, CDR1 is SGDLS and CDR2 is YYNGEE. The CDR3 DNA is TGTGCCAGCAGCGTAGGTTTGGGGACAGGGCTCAATGAGCAGTTCTTC. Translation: CASSVGLGTGLNEQFF.

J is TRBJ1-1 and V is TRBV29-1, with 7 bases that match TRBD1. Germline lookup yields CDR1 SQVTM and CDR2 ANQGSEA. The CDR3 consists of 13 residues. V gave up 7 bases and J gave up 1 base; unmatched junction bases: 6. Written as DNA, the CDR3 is TGCAGCGCTAAACAGGGGCAGAACACTGAAGCTTTCTTT. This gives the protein CSAKQGQNTEAFF. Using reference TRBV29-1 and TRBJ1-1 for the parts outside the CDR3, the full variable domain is SAVISQKPSRDICQRGTSLTIQCQVDSQVTMMFWYRQQPGQSLTLIATANQGSEATYESGFVIDKFPISRPNLTFSTLTVSNMSPEDSSIYLCSAKQGQNTEAFFGQGTRLTVV.

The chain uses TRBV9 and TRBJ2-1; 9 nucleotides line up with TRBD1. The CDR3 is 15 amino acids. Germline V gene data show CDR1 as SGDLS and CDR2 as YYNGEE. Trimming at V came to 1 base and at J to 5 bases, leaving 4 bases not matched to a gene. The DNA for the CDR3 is TGTGCCAGCAGCGTATCCGGGACAGGGCACAATGAGCAGTTCTTC. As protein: CASSVSGTGHNEQFF.

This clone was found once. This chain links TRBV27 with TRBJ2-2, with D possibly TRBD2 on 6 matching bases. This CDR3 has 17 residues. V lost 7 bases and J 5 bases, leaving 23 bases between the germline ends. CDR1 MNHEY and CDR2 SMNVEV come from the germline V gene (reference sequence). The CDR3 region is CASTPLTLAAITGELFF. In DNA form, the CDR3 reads TGTGCCAGCACCCCCCTGACTTTAGCGGCGATAACCGGGGAGCTGTTTTTT.

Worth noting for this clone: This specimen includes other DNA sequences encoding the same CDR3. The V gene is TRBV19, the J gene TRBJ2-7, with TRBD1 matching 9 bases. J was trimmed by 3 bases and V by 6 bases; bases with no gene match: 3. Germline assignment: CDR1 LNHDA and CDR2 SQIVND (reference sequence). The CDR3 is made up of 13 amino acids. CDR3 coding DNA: TGTGCCAGTAGCCGACAGGGGGACTACGAGCAGTACTTC. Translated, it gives CASSRQGDYEQYF.